The next 19 T cell receptor beta chains were all read from a single sample in a study of T cells after yellow fever vaccination. TCRdb reprocessed the 5' RACE reads with MiXCR, giving one entry per CDR3 protein. The sample records 450,000 to 600,000 distinct CDR3 sequences, about 13% being singletons. Sequencing was performed on PBMCs, taken on the day of the yellow fever booster vaccination. The origin of the receptors is a man aged 30 to 45 who received the YFV17D yellow fever vaccine.

This clonotype was picked up a small number of times. This rearrangement joins TRBV5-1 to TRBJ1-1; D is perhaps TRBD1 (6 bases). Trimming took 3 bases from V and 6 from J, leaving 15 bases between them. CDR1 is SGHRS, CDR2 YFSETQ, per germline. This CDR3 comprises 14 residues. CDR3 amino acids: CASSSGTTNPEAFF. For the CDR3, the DNA is TGCGCCAGCAGCTCCGGGACAACTAACCCTGAAGCTTTCTTT.

This clonotype was found a few times. This rearrangement joins TRBV28 to TRBJ2-7; 7 bases fit TRBD1. CDR3 length: 13 amino acids. The V and J ends lost 7 bases and 0 bases, in that order; junction bases with no gene match: 3. Germline CDR1 MDHEN, CDR2 SYDVKM. The CDR3: CASTRDSSYEQYF. CDR3 DNA: TGTGCCAGCACCCGGGACAGCTCCTACGAGCAGTACTTC. Full variable domain (outside the CDR3, taken from reference TRBV28 and TRBJ2-7): DVKVTQSSRYLVKRTGEKVFLECVQDMDHENMFWYRQDPGLGLRLIYFSYDVKMKEKGDIPEGYSVSREKKERFSLILESASTNQTSMYLCASTRDSSYEQYFGPGTRLTVT.

The chain employs TRBV7-2 and TRBJ1-1; possibly TRBD1 for D (5 bases). The V gene lost 3 bases and the J gene lost 1 base, with 9 bases spanning the gap. The CDR3 covers 14 residues. Looked up from germline, CDR1 is SGHTA and CDR2 is FQGNSA. The CDR3 reads CASSFGTQNTEAFF. CDR3 nucleotides: TGTGCCAGCAGCTTCGGGACTCAGAACACTGAAGCTTTCTTT.

This clonotype was detected a few times. V gene TRBV5-6 combines with J gene TRBJ1-2; D gene uncertain. Trimming left V 0 bases short and J 8 bases short, with 14 bases between. This CDR3 is 14 amino acids long. The germline CDR1 and CDR2 sequences are SGHDT and YYEEEE. The CDR3 spells CASSLVSDIAGYTF. The CDR3 DNA reads as TGTGCCAGCAGCTTGGTCAGCGACATCGCCGGCTACACCTTC.

The CDR3 DNA reads TGTGCCAGCAGCCTGGTGAGGTTTGAGCAGTTCTTC. Translation gives CASSLVRFEQFF. This rearrangement joins TRBV7-2 to TRBJ2-1; D not resolved. The CDR3 extends over 12 amino acids. CDR1 is SGHTA, CDR2 FQGNSA, per germline. Between the trimmed V and J ends, which lost 5 bases and 9 bases, there was a span of 11 bases.

This clonotype has just a few counts. The V call is TRBV25-1, the J call TRBJ2-1; 7 bases agree with TRBD2. Trimming at V came to 2 bases and at J to 1 base, leaving 8 bases not matched to a gene. The CDR3 runs to 17 residues. The germline V gene encodes CDR1 MGHDK and CDR2 SYGVNS. The CDR3 DNA sequence: TGTGCCAGCAGTGAAAGTCCCGGGACTAAATCCTACAATGAGCAGTTCTTC. Amino acids: CASSESPGTKSYNEQFF.

The J gene is TRBJ2-1, the V gene TRBV4-3; D gene ambiguous. CDR1 LGHNA and CDR2 YSLEER come from the germline V gene. The CDR3 covers 14 residues. Trimming cost V 0 bases and J 8 bases, with 11 bases left between them. CDR3 residues: CASSQDLSGYEQFF. In DNA, the CDR3 is TGCGCCAGCAGCCAAGATCTCTCCGGGTATGAGCAGTTCTTC.

V is TRBV10-3 and J is TRBJ2-5; 14 bases are shared with TRBD2. Germline assignment: CDR1 ENHRY and CDR2 SYGVKD. This CDR3 spans 16 amino acids. J lost 5 bases, V lost 6 bases, and 8 bases had no gene match. CDR3 nucleotides: TGTGCCATCAGCCCCGGGACTAGCGGGAGCCGGGAGACCCAGTACTTC. Its protein is CAISPGTSGSRETQYF.

This clonotype has just a few counts. The rearrangement links TRBV7-8 to TRBJ2-1; unclear D gene. The CDR3 has 14 residues. Looked up from germline, CDR1 is SGHVS and CDR2 is FQNEAQ. Trimming shortened V by 6 bases and J by 10 bases, and 19 bases separated the two germline ends. CDR3 loop: CASRILGRTDEQFF. The CDR3 bases are TGTGCCAGCAGGATACTTGGGCGGACGGACGAGCAGTTCTTC.

V gene TRBV5-1 combines with J gene TRBJ2-1; perhaps TRBD2 as D (6 bases). Germline V lookup: CDR1 SGHRS, CDR2 YFSETQ. The CDR3 is 15 amino acids. Trimming pared 5 bases from V and 1 base from J, leaving 13 bases between. The CDR3: CASSYAAGSYNEQFF. DNA of the CDR3: TGCGCCAGCAGTTACGCTGCGGGATCCTACAATGAGCAGTTCTTC. The entire variable domain, with the rest obtained from reference TRBV5-1 and TRBJ2-1, is as follows: KAGVTQTPRYLIKTRGQQVTLSCSPISGHRSVSWYQQTPGQGLQFLFEYFSETQRNKGNFPGRFSGRQFSNSRSEMNVSTLELGDSALYLCASSYAAGSYNEQFFGPGTRLTVL.

This clonotype occurred a few times. The chain couples TRBV5-5 to TRBJ1-2; a possible D gene is TRBD1 (5 bases). The V end lost 4 bases, the J end lost 2 bases, and 15 bases lay between the germline ends. The CDR3 is 15 residues long. Germline loops: CDR1 SGHKS, CDR2 YYEKEE (reference sequence). CDR3 protein: CASSLDLGVNYGYTF. CDR3 coding DNA: TGTGCCAGCAGCCTGGACCTGGGGGTCAACTATGGCTACACCTTC.

The rearrangement links TRBV20-1 to TRBJ2-5; 14 nucleotides agree with TRBD2. Trimming removed 5 bases from V and 5 bases from J; junction bases left unmatched: 7. The CDR3 spans 15 residues. CDR1 is DFQATT, CDR2 SNEGSKA, per germline (reference sequence). This chain's CDR3 is CSAGGLAGVEETQYF. For the CDR3, the DNA is TGCAGTGCTGGGGGACTAGCGGGAGTTGAGGAGACCCAGTACTTC.

This clonotype has only a few counts. The chain is built from TRBV25-1 and TRBJ2-6; perhaps TRBD1 as D (5 bases). CDR3 size: 14 residues. Germline-derived CDR1 and CDR2 are MGHDK and SYGVNS. Deletions cut 7 bases from V and 0 bases from J, with 7 bases between. CDR3 nucleotides: TGTGCCAGCACAGGGCGCTCTGGGGCCAACGTCCTGACTTTC. It yields the protein CASTGRSGANVLTF.

In this sample, this clonotype turned up a few times. CDR3 protein: CASSPFRGETQYF. The CDR3 bases are TGTGCCAGCAGCCCATTCCGGGGGGAGACCCAGTACTTC. The chain joins TRBV5-4 to TRBJ2-5; D perhaps matches TRBD2 (6 bases). The germline CDR1 and CDR2 sequences are SGHNT and YYREEE (reference sequence). V dropped 4 bases and J dropped 5 bases, with 12 bases sitting between them. The CDR3 is made up of 13 amino acids.

This clonotype was picked up a small number of times. The rearrangement uses TRBV12-5 and TRBJ2-1; TRBD2 aligns across 13 bases. The CDR3 consists of 16 residues. The germline V gene encodes CDR1 LGHNT and CDR2 FRNRAP. V lost 5 bases to trimming and J lost 9 bases; unmatched junction nucleotides: 10. The CDR3 here is CASGPQLAGGPVEQFF. The CDR3 DNA reads as TGTGCTAGTGGTCCCCAACTAGCGGGAGGGCCGGTTGAGCAGTTCTTC.

The rearrangement links TRBV20-1 to TRBJ2-1, with D maybe TRBD2 (6 bases). CDR1 DFQATT and CDR2 SNEGSKA come from the germline V gene (reference sequence). Trimming left V 4 bases short and J 0 bases short, with 13 bases between. The CDR3 has 15 amino acids. CDR3 amino acids: CSAMGGSGSYNEQFF. CDR3 DNA sequence: TGCAGTGCTATGGGTGGTAGCGGCTCCTACAATGAGCAGTTCTTC.

The chain uses TRBV19 and TRBJ1-2; TRBD1 aligns across 7 bases. The germline V gene encodes CDR1 LNHDA and CDR2 SQIVND (reference sequence). With V trimmed by 4 bases and J by 8 bases, 10 bases remained unmatched. This CDR3 has 14 residues. The CDR3 DNA is TGTGCCAGTAGTAGCCAGGGACAGCTCGCGGGCTACACCTTC. It codes for CASSSQGQLAGYTF. Variable domain in full (rest from reference TRBV19 and TRBJ1-2): DGGITQSPKYLFRKEGQNVTLSCEQNLNHDAMYWYRQDPGQGLRLIYYSQIVNDFQKGDIAEGYSVSREKKESFPLTVTSAQKNPTAFYLCASSSQGQLAGYTFGSGTRLTVV.

This chain links TRBV7-2 with TRBJ2-3; TRBD1 is a possible D gene (5 bases). The CDR3 consists of 14 residues. The V and J ends lost 1 base and 8 bases respectively, with 13 bases between them. The germline gives CDR1 SGHTA, CDR2 FQGNSA. CDR3 residues: CASSLGQRIVTQYF. The CDR3 DNA is TGTGCCAGCAGCTTAGGACAGAGGATCGTTACGCAGTATTTT. The entire variable domain, with the rest obtained from reference TRBV7-2 and TRBJ2-3, is as follows: GAGVSQSPSNKVTEKGKDVELRCDPISGHTALYWYRQSLGQGLEFLIYFQGNSAPDKSGLPSDRFSAERTGGSVSTLTIQRTQQEDSAVYLCASSLGQRIVTQYFGPGTRLTVL.

This clonotype has more than one count but fewer than ten. The chain combines TRBV6-5 with TRBJ2-7, with D unresolved. The V and J ends lost 0 bases and 6 bases respectively, with 12 bases between them. The CDR3 loop spans 14 amino acids. Germline assignment: CDR1 MNHEY and CDR2 SVGAGI. Here the CDR3 reads CASSYSRGKVEQYF. The CDR3 region has the DNA TGTGCCAGCAGTTACTCGAGAGGAAAGGTCGAGCAGTACTTC.